This passage covers 17 T cell receptor beta chains from one sample sequenced in a study of blood T cell repertoires in COVID-19. Clones were read by immunoSEQ multiplex PCR, and TCRdb kept only the in-frame ones, dropping some. This table has roughly 130,000 clones, approximately 80% appearing once. Material: peripheral blood. These receptors were taken from a woman in her 50s with acute or convalescent COVID-19.

The chain carries TRBV15 and TRBJ2-3; TRBD2 matches 8 bases. CDR1 is LNHNV, CDR2 YYDKDF, per germline (reference sequence). The CDR3 sequence is 16 residues long. With V trimmed by 0 bases and J by 6 bases, 8 bases remained unmatched. CDR3 region: CATSRDSFGGADTQYF. CDR3 nucleotides: TGTGCCACCAGCAGAGATTCCTTCGGGGGGGCCGATACGCAGTATTTT.

This chain connects TRBV5-5 to TRBJ2-7, with 9 nucleotides matching TRBD2. This CDR3 is 15 amino acids long. The germline gives CDR1 SGHKS, CDR2 YYEKEE (reference sequence). With V trimmed by 4 bases and J by 7 bases, 12 bases remained unmatched. The CDR3 coding sequence is TGTGCCAGCAGCCCGCAGGGAGCGGGGGGCTCTGAGCAGTACTTC. Its translation: CASSPQGAGGSEQYF.

The table lists this clone with a count of one. V and J are TRBV12-3 or TRBV12-4 and TRBJ1-1; D not resolved. V was pared by 7 bases and J by 4 bases, with 10 bases between. The CDR3 is 12 residues long. The CDR3 DNA is TGTGCCAGCATTATGGCGGGCACTGAAGCTTTCTTT. Encoded protein: CASIMAGTEAFF.

This chain connects TRBV5-1 to TRBJ2-2; the match to TRBD2 covers 9 bases. Germline values: CDR1 SGHRS, CDR2 YFSETQ. The CDR3 covers 15 residues. Unmatched junction bases numbered 7, after V lost 4 bases and J lost 6 bases. The chain's CDR3 is CASSTSSGVPGELFF. The DNA of the CDR3 is TGCGCCAGCAGCACATCTAGCGGGGTTCCCGGGGAGCTGTTTTTT.

The chain joins TRBV9 to TRBJ2-7, with D possibly being TRBD1 (5 bases). The germline V and J ends were trimmed by 4 bases and 0 bases, with 8 bases remaining between them. The CDR3 is 13 amino acids. Germline-derived CDR1 and CDR2 are SGDLS and YYNGEE. The CDR3 spells CASSSDTSYEQYF. In nucleotides, the CDR3 is TGTGCCAGCAGCTCGGACACCTCCTACGAGCAGTACTTC.

The chain employs TRBV10-1 and TRBJ2-7; D gene unclear. V lost 9 bases, J lost 3 bases, and 15 bases lay in between. CDR1 is WNHNN and CDR2 is SYGVQD in the germline V gene (reference sequence). CDR3 length: 13 amino acids. The DNA of the CDR3 is TGCGCCAGGCCCCCGACTGTGAACTACGAGCAGTACTTC. It is translated as CARPPTVNYEQYF.

The chain recombines TRBV7-2 with TRBJ2-7; tentatively, D is TRBD2 (6 bases). This CDR3 region has 17 residues. Germline assignment: CDR1 SGHTA and CDR2 FQGNSA. V dropped 1 base and J dropped 0 bases, with 16 bases sitting between them. The CDR3 region is CASSLVAGRKNSYEQYF. DNA of the CDR3: TGTGCCAGCAGCTTAGTGGCGGGACGGAAGAACTCCTACGAGCAGTACTTC.

This chain joins TRBV12-3 or TRBV12-4 and TRBJ1-2; TRBD1 is a possible D gene (6 bases). Trimming removed 5 bases at V and 4 bases at J, with 11 bases between. The CDR3 runs to 13 residues. CDR3 in DNA: TGTGCCAGCAGTGCAGGGGTTATCTATGGCTACACCTTC. This sequence encodes CASSAGVIYGYTF.

This clone was seen a single time. The J gene is TRBJ1-1, the V gene TRBV5-1; D not resolved. V lost 4 bases and J lost 0, with 13 bases in between. The CDR3 sequence is 15 residues long. Germline V gene data show CDR1 as SGHRS and CDR2 as YFSETQ. CDR3 amino acids: CASSPEAPMNTEAFF. DNA of the CDR3: TGCGCCAGCAGCCCCGAGGCACCTATGAACACTGAAGCTTTCTTT. Full variable domain (remainder filled in from reference TRBV5-1 and TRBJ1-1): KAGVTQTPRYLIKTRGQQVTLSCSPISGHRSVSWYQQTPGQGLQFLFEYFSETQRNKGNFPGRFSGRQFSNSRSEMNVSTLELGDSALYLCASSPEAPMNTEAFFGQGTRLTVV.

The V call is TRBV4-1, the J call TRBJ1-1; the D gene is possibly TRBD1 (6 bases). V dropped 4 bases and J dropped 7 bases, with 19 bases sitting between them. The CDR3 is 15 residues long. Germline V gene sequence: CDR1 MGHRA, CDR2 YSYEKL. CDR3 nucleotide sequence: TGCGCCAGCAGCCCGACCCGACCCAGGGGAAGTGAAGCTTTCTTT. Protein product: CASSPTRPRGSEAFF.

The V call is TRBV10-2, the J call TRBJ1-2; 9 bases are a match to TRBD1. Germline V lookup: CDR1 WSHSY, CDR2 SAAADI. Unmatched junction bases numbered 5, after V lost 10 bases and J lost 2 bases. This CDR3 has 13 amino acids. DNA of the CDR3: TGCGCCATAGGACAGGGGTACAACTATGGCTACACCTTC. As protein: CAIGQGYNYGYTF.

The chain uses TRBV6-1 and TRBJ2-5; 9 positions agree with TRBD1. The CDR3 has 15 residues. Trimming at V came to 3 bases and at J to 5 bases, leaving 7 bases not matched to a gene. In germline, CDR1 is MNHNS, CDR2 SASEGT. The CDR3, as DNA: TGTGCCAGCAGTGACACCGGGACAGGGAGGGAGACCCAGTACTTC. Protein: CASSDTGTGRETQYF.

The CDR3 here is CASSRGGDGYEQYF. CDR3 in DNA: TGTGCCAGTAGTCGGGGGGGAGACGGGTACGAGCAGTACTTC. V and J are TRBV19 and TRBJ2-7, with TRBD2 identical over 8 bases. The germline CDR1 and CDR2 sequences are LNHDA and SQIVND (reference sequence). The CDR3 spans 14 residues. V shed 5 bases, J shed 4 bases, and the junction held 7 bases outside the gene matches. Variable domain in full (rest from reference TRBV19 and TRBJ2-7): DGGITQSPKYLFRKEGQNVTLSCEQNLNHDAMYWYRQDPGQGLRLIYYSQIVNDFQKGDIAEGYSVSREKKESFPLTVTSAQKNPTAFYLCASSRGGDGYEQYFGPGTRLTVT.

The chain links TRBV5-4 to TRBJ1-1; the D gene is possibly TRBD1 (5 bases). With 1 base removed from V and 10 bases from J, the gap between germline ends came to 14 bases. The V gene's germline CDR1 is SGHNT and CDR2 YYREEE (reference sequence). This CDR3 region has 13 residues. The CDR3 sequence is CASSLNTQRGAFF. Written as DNA, the CDR3 is TGTGCCAGCAGCTTGAACACACAAAGGGGAGCTTTCTTT.

The chain combines TRBV4-2 with TRBJ1-6, with 9 bases lining up with TRBD1. Trimming took 1 base from V and 8 from J; bases not matched to a gene: 6. Germline CDR1 LGHNA, CDR2 YNFKEQ. The CDR3 loop spans 16 amino acids. CDR3 nucleotide sequence: TGTGCCAGCAGCCAAGGTGGGACAGGGTATGATTCACCCCTCCACTTT. This gives the protein CASSQGGTGYDSPLHF.

In its sample, this clone was seen a few times. V is TRBV7-9 and J is TRBJ2-1, with 9 bases that match TRBD1. Germline V gives CDR1 SEHNR, CDR2 FQNEAQ (reference sequence). The CDR3 totals 13 residues. After removal of 8 bases from V and 4 bases from J, the junction contained 3 bases not matched to a gene. DNA for the CDR3: TGTGCCAGCCGGGACAGGGAGTACAATGAGCAGTTCTTC. As protein: CASRDREYNEQFF.

This clone has more than one count but fewer than ten. This sequence joins TRBV7-3 and TRBJ2-1; D possibly corresponds to TRBD2 (7 bases). Germline V CDR1 and CDR2: SGHTA, FQGTGA. The germline V and J ends were trimmed by 2 bases and 6 bases, with 20 bases remaining between them. This CDR3 spans 17 amino acids. CDR3 loop: CASSLGRRGANLNEQFF. The CDR3 nucleotides read TGTGCCAGCAGCTTAGGACGTCGGGGGGCCAACCTCAATGAGCAGTTCTTC.